This TCR beta chain was identified in a study of blood T cell repertoires in COVID-19. Per the study methods: From reference gene primer amplification, estimates of nucleated cell counts were derived. The table came from immunoSEQ multiplex PCR; TCRdb's copy has only in-frame clones and leaves some out. V and J calls and clone size are copied from that table; D and trimming were computed from the DNA. This table holds fewer than 150,000 clones, around four fifths found once. In germline, CDR1 is LNHDA, CDR2 SQIVND (reference sequence). The V gene lost 5 bases and the J gene lost 5 bases, with 19 bases spanning the gap. CDR3 size: 15 residues.

Material: peripheral blood. The TCR originated in a man at least 80 years old with acute or convalescent COVID-19. The V gene is TRBV19, the J gene TRBJ2-7, with no clear D. In nucleotides, the CDR3 is TGTGCCAGTAGTCTCCGACACGCTTTCTGGGACGAGCAGTACTTC. This encodes CASSLRHAFWDEQYF.